The 18 T cell receptor beta chains below all came from one sample that was sequenced in a study of blood T cell repertoires in COVID-19 (dated by TCRdb to about 2020). Library preparation employed the immunoSEQ multiplex PCR assay. Imported from immuneACCESS, the table was reduced by TCRdb to in-frame sequences with V and J called. These copies leave out some clones; in studies compared against another copy, an unresolved V gene accounts for under half, and the cause of the remainder is not known. A total of some 26,000 clones appear in this sample, roughly 80% of them only once. The ten largest account for around 55% of the sample. Sequencing used peripheral blood. These receptors all come from a man in his forties or fifties with active or convalescent COVID-19.

This chain joins TRBV2 and TRBJ2-7, with 7 bases that match TRBD1. The V gene's germline CDR1 is SNHLY and CDR2 FYNNEI. The CDR3 is 13 amino acids. J gave up 6 bases and V 5 bases, and 7 bases lay outside the gene matches. The CDR3 protein is CASSTDRAAEQYF. The DNA for the CDR3 is TGTGCCAGCAGTACCGACAGGGCCGCCGAGCAGTACTTC. Supplemented by reference TRBV2 and TRBJ2-7, the full variable domain reads EPEVTQTPSHQVTQMGQEVILRCVPISNHLYFYWYRQILGQKVEFLVSFYNNEISEKSEIFDDQFSVERPDGSNFTLKIRSTKLEDSAMYFCASSTDRAAEQYFGPGTRLTVT.

The chain employs TRBV13 and TRBJ2-1, with D perhaps TRBD1 (6 bases). This CDR3 has 15 amino acids. Germline V gene sequence: CDR1 PRHDT, CDR2 FYEKMQ (reference sequence). Deletions cut 2 bases from V and 6 bases from J, with 14 bases between. CDR3 coding DNA: TGTGCCAGCAGCTTACTTGAGACAGGCACCAATGAGCAGTTCTTC. It is translated as CASSLLETGTNEQFF.

This sequence joins TRBV2 and TRBJ1-5; D is ambiguous. V lost 5 bases and J 5 bases, leaving 13 bases between the germline ends. Per germline, CDR1 SNHLY and CDR2 FYNNEI. The CDR3 runs to 14 residues. The CDR3 DNA reads as TGTGCCAGCAGTCGGTCTAGGGAGGATCAGCCCCAGCATTTT. It is translated as CASSRSREDQPQHF.

This clone was seen a handful of times. J is TRBJ2-7 and V is TRBV3-1 (or the pseudogene TRBV3-2); 8 nucleotides agree with TRBD1. V lost 4 bases, J lost 2 bases, and 1 base stayed unmatched. Germline V gene data show CDR1 as LGHDT and CDR2 as YNNKEL (reference sequence). This CDR3 has 13 residues. This chain's CDR3 is CASSPDRAYEQYF. As DNA, the CDR3 is TGTGCCAGCAGCCCGGACAGGGCCTACGAGCAGTACTTC.

V is TRBV24-1 and J is TRBJ1-5; 10 positions agree with TRBD1. CDR3 size: 16 residues. The V segment lost 5 bases and the J segment 6 bases; nucleotides outside the gene matches: 9. Per germline, CDR1 KGHDR and CDR2 SFDVKD. CDR3 nucleotides: TGTGCCACCAGTGGGGACAGGGGCGTTTTTGGTCAGCCCCAGCATTTT. It translates to CATSGDRGVFGQPQHF.

The chain joins TRBV5-1 to TRBJ2-7; the D gene is possibly TRBD1 (6 bases). The CDR3 consists of 16 residues. Deletions cut 4 bases from V and 3 bases from J, with 20 bases between. The germline gives CDR1 SGHRS, CDR2 YFSETQ. Written as DNA, the CDR3 is TGCGCCAGCAGCCTAAAACGGGACATCGGAAGCTACGAGCAGTACTTC. Translation: CASSLKRDIGSYEQYF.

This clone was counted between two and nine times. The V and J genes are TRBV7-9 and TRBJ1-2, with a possible D match to TRBD1 (5 bases). Germline V lookup: CDR1 SEHNR, CDR2 FQNEAQ (reference sequence). The CDR3 totals 13 residues. Trimming removed 6 bases from V and 12 bases from J, with 20 bases in between. The CDR3 is CASRSSLGGKDTF. The CDR3, as DNA: TGTGCCAGCAGATCTTCCCTCGGGGGGAAAGACACCTTC.

This sequence joins TRBV6-5 and TRBJ2-7; tentative D call: TRBD2 (6 bases). V was clipped by 0 bases and J by 1 base, with 10 bases between them. This CDR3 spans 15 amino acids. The germline V gene encodes CDR1 MNHEY and CDR2 SVGAGI. Here the CDR3 DNA reads TGTGCCAGCAGTTACTCCAGCGGGCATTCCTACGAGCAGTACTTC. This codes for CASSYSSGHSYEQYF.

The chain employs TRBV7-9 and TRBJ2-3, with 9 bases lining up with TRBD1. The CDR3 spans 15 residues. In germline, CDR1 is SEHNR, CDR2 FQNEAQ (reference sequence). The junction had 7 bases not matched to a gene; V was cut back by 5 bases and J by 4 bases. The CDR3 is CASSRGQGDADTQYF. The CDR3 nucleotides are TGTGCCAGCAGCCGGGGACAGGGTGACGCAGATACGCAGTATTTT. Looking up the rest from reference TRBV7-9 and TRBJ2-3 gives the full variable domain: DTGVSQNPRHKITKRGQNVTFRCDPISEHNRLYWYRQTLGQGPEFLTYFQNEAQLEKSRLLSDRFSAERPKGSFSTLEIQRTEQGDSAMYLCASSRGQGDADTQYFGPGTRLTVL.

The DNA for the CDR3 is TGTGCCAGCAGTGAAGCGGTAGGGGCAGGAGTCTCCTACAATGAGCAGTTCTTC. It encodes CASSEAVGAGVSYNEQFF. The chain links TRBV6-1 to TRBJ2-1; D is possibly TRBD1 (5 bases). The germline gives CDR1 MNHNS, CDR2 SASEGT. Deletions cut 0 bases from V and 0 bases from J, with 15 bases between. The CDR3 sequence is 18 residues long.

The chain combines TRBV27 with TRBJ2-7; 7 nucleotides line up with TRBD1. The germline V gene encodes CDR1 MNHEY and CDR2 SMNVEV (reference sequence). Trimming cost V 10 bases and J 6 bases; bases outside gene matches: 6. The CDR3 runs to 11 residues. Here the CDR3 reads CATWDRGEQYF. In nucleotides, the CDR3 is TGTGCCACATGGGACAGAGGCGAGCAGTACTTC.

This sequence joins TRBV5-1 and TRBJ2-1; 8 bases agree with TRBD1. After removal of 4 bases from V and 3 bases from J, the junction contained 3 bases not matched to a gene. This CDR3 is 14 amino acids long. Germline CDR1 and CDR2: SGHRS and YFSETQ. The CDR3 here is CASSATGVYNEQFF. The CDR3 region has the DNA TGCGCCAGCAGCGCGACAGGGGTCTACAATGAGCAGTTCTTC.

The chain combines TRBV10-2 with TRBJ1-4, with a tentative D call TRBD1 (6 bases). There are 14 residues in the CDR3. The V end was cut by 6 bases, the J end by 3 bases, with 11 bases between. CDR1 is WSHSY and CDR2 is SAAADI in the germline V gene. CDR3 residues: CASSLQGPNEKLFF. CDR3 coding DNA: TGCGCCAGCAGCCTACAGGGACCTAATGAAAAACTGTTTTTT.

The chain links TRBV7-9 to TRBJ1-1, with TRBD1 matching 7 bases. Germline CDR1 reads SEHNR; CDR2 reads FQNEAQ (reference sequence). This CDR3 contains 14 residues. Germline trimming cut 3 bases from V and 2 bases from J; bases unmatched to any gene: 3. This chain's CDR3 is CASSLGTANTEAFF. The CDR3, as DNA: TGTGCCAGCAGCTTGGGGACAGCCAACACTGAAGCTTTCTTT.

The chain is built from TRBV3-1 (or the pseudogene TRBV3-2) and TRBJ1-3, with D maybe TRBD1 (5 bases). Per germline, CDR1 LGHDT and CDR2 YNNKEL (reference sequence). The length of the CDR3 is 13 residues. The V gene lost 5 bases and the J gene lost 1 base, with 6 bases spanning the gap. The CDR3 sequence is CASSNRSGNTIYF. The CDR3 nucleotides are TGTGCCAGCAGCAACAGGTCTGGAAACACCATATATTTT.

This chain links TRBV2 with TRBJ2-3, with D uncertain. The CDR3 is 13 amino acids. Trimming shortened V by 4 bases and J by 3 bases, and 8 bases separated the two germline ends. Germline loops: CDR1 SNHLY, CDR2 FYNNEI. CDR3 protein: CASSGLETDTQYF. The CDR3 DNA sequence: TGTGCCAGCAGTGGTCTAGAGACAGATACGCAGTATTTT.

V gene TRBV3-1 (or the pseudogene TRBV3-2) combines with J gene TRBJ2-3; 9 bases line up with TRBD2. V shed 3 bases, J shed 4 bases, and the junction held 17 bases outside the gene matches. Germline V gene sequence: CDR1 LGHDT, CDR2 YNNKEL (reference sequence). CDR3 size: 19 residues. The CDR3 region has the DNA TGTGCCAGCAGCCACCCTCAGGGACTAGCAAGGCATCGCCCAGATACGCAGTATTTT. This codes for CASSHPQGLARHRPDTQYF.

J is TRBJ2-3 and V is TRBV10-3, with TRBD2 identical over 10 bases. Trimming cost V 6 bases and J 6 bases; bases outside gene matches: 6. The CDR3 runs 14 residues. Germline lookup yields CDR1 ENHRY and CDR2 SYGVKD. CDR3 residues: CAIRKQRGGDTQYF. CDR3 nucleotides: TGTGCCATCAGGAAGCAGCGGGGGGGCGATACGCAGTATTTT.